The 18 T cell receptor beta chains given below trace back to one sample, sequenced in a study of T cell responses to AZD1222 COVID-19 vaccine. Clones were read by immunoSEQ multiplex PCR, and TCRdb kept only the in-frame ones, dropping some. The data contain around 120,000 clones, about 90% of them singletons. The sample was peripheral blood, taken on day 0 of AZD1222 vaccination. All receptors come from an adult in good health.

Written as DNA, the CDR3 is TGTGCCAGCAGTCGGGGTGGAACAGCGAATCAGCCCCAGCATTTT. Protein sequence: CASSRGGTANQPQHF. This chain connects TRBV28 to TRBJ1-5; D ambiguous. The germline V and J ends were trimmed by 5 bases and 4 bases, with 15 bases remaining between them. The germline gives CDR1 MDHEN, CDR2 SYDVKM. The CDR3 contains 15 residues.

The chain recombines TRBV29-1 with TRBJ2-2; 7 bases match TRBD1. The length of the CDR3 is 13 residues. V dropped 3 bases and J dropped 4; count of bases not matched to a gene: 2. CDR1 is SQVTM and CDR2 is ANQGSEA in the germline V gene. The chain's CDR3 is CSVETGSTGELFF. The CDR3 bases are TGCAGCGTTGAGACAGGGTCCACCGGGGAGCTGTTTTTT.

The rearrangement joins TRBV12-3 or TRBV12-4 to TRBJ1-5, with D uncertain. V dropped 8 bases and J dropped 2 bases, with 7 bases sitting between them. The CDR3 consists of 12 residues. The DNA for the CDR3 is TGTGCCAGCGGTAGGGGCAATCAGCCCCAGCATTTT. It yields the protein CASGRGNQPQHF.

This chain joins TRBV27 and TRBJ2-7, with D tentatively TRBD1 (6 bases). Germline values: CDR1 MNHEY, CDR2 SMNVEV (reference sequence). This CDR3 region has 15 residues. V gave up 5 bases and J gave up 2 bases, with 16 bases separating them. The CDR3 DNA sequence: TGTGCCAGCAGTAGGACAGTCGAACCTACCTACGAGCAGTACTTC. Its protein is CASSRTVEPTYEQYF.

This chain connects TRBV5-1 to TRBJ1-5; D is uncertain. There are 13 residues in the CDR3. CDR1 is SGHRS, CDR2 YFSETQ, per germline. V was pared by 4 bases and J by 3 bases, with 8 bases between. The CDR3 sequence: CASSQDSNQPQHF. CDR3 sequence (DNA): TGCGCCAGCAGCCAAGACTCCAATCAGCCCCAGCATTTT.

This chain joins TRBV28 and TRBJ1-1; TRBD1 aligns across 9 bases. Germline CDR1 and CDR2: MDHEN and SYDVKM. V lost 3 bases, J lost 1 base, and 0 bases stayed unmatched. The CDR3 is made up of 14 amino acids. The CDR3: CASSLTGGNTEAFF. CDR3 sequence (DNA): TGTGCCAGCAGTTTGACAGGGGGGAACACTGAAGCTTTCTTT.

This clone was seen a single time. CDR3 protein: CASSPRTGDNSPLHF. Here the CDR3 DNA reads TGTGCCAGCAGCCCCAGGACAGGGGATAATTCACCCCTCCACTTT. The V and J genes are TRBV7-6 and TRBJ1-6, with 9 bases fitting TRBD1. Germline lookup yields CDR1 SGHVS and CDR2 FNYEAQ. Losses at the gene ends were 5 bases for V and 5 bases for J; bases not matched to a gene: 4. The CDR3 runs to 15 residues.

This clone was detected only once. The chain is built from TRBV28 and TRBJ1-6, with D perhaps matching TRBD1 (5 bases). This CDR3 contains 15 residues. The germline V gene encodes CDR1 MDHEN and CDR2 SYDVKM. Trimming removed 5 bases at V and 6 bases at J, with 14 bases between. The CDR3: CASSRRDPSNSPLHF. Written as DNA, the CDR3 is TGTGCCAGCAGTCGTCGGGACCCCTCTAATTCACCCCTCCACTTT. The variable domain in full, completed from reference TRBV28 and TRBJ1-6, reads DVKVTQSSRYLVKRTGEKVFLECVQDMDHENMFWYRQDPGLGLRLIYFSYDVKMKEKGDIPEGYSVSREKKERFSLILESASTNQTSMYLCASSRRDPSNSPLHFGNGTRLTVT.

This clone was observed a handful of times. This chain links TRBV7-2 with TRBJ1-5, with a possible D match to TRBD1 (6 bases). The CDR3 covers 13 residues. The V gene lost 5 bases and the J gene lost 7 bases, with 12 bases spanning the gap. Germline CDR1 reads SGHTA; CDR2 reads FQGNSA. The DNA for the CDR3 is TGTGCCAGCAGCCCAGAGGGGGGCCAGCCCCAGCATTTT. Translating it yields CASSPEGGQPQHF. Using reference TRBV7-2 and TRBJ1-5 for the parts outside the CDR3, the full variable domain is GAGVSQSPSNKVTEKGKDVELRCDPISGHTALYWYRQSLGQGLEFLIYFQGNSAPDKSGLPSDRFSAERTGGSVSTLTIQRTQQEDSAVYLCASSPEGGQPQHFGDGTRLSIL.

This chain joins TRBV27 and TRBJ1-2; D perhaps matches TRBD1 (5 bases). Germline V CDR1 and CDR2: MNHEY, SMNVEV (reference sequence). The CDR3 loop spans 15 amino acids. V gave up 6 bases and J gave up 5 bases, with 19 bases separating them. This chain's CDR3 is CASRSTRGERYGYTF. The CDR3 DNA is TGTGCCAGCAGAAGTACGAGGGGCGAGAGGTATGGCTACACCTTC.

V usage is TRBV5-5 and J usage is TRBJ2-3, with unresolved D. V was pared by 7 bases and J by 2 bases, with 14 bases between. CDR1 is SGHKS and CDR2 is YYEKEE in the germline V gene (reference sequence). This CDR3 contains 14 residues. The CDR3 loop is CASSVQTYTDTQYF. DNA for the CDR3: TGTGCCAGCTCTGTACAGACTTACACAGATACGCAGTATTTT.

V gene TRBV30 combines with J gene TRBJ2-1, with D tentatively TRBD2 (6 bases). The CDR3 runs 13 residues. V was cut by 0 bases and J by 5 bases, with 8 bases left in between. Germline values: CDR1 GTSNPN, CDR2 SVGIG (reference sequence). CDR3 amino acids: CAWSVAGNNEQFF. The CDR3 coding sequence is TGTGCCTGGAGTGTCGCGGGGAACAATGAGCAGTTCTTC. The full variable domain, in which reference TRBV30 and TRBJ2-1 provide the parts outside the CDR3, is SQTIHQWPATLVQPVGSPLSLECTVEGTSNPNLYWYRQAAGRGLQLLFYSVGIGQISSEVPQNLSASRPQDRQFILSSKKLLLSDSGFYLCAWSVAGNNEQFFGPGTRLTVL.

The CDR3 nucleotides are TGTGCCAGCAGTTACGGGGGCCTACGCTATGGCTACACCTTC. Translating it yields CASSYGGLRYGYTF. J is TRBJ1-2 and V is TRBV6-2 or TRBV6-3; D may be TRBD1 (6 bases). V was trimmed by 2 bases and J by 4 bases, leaving 11 bases between them. Germline CDR1 and CDR2: MNHEY and SVGEGT. This CDR3 is built from 14 residues.

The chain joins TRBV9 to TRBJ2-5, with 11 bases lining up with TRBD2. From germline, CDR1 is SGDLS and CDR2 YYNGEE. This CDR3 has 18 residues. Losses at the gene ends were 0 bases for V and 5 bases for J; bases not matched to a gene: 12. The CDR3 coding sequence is TGTGCCAGCAGCGTAGCCGCCGGTAGCGGGGGGGTAGGGGAGACCCAGTACTTC. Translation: CASSVAAGSGGVGETQYF.

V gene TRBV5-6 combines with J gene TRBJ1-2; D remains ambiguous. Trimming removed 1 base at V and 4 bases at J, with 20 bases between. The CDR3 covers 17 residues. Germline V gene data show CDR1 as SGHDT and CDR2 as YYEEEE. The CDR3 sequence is CASSLLNRETSFYGYTF. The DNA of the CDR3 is TGTGCCAGCAGCTTGCTAAATCGGGAGACGAGTTTCTATGGCTACACCTTC.

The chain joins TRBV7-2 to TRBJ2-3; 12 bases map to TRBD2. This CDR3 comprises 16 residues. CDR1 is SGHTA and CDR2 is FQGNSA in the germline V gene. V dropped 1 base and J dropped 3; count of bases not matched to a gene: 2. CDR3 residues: CASSLVLAGGTDTQYF. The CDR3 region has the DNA TGTGCCAGCAGCTTAGTCCTAGCGGGGGGGACAGATACGCAGTATTTT.

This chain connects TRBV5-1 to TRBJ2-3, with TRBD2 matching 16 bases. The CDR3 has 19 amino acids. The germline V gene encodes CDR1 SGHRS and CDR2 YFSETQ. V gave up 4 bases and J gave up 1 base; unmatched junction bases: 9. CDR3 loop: CASSARPGTSGGGTDTQYF. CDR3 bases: TGCGCCAGCAGCGCACGCCCCGGGACTAGCGGGGGGGGCACAGATACGCAGTATTTT. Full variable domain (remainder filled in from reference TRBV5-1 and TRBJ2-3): KAGVTQTPRYLIKTRGQQVTLSCSPISGHRSVSWYQQTPGQGLQFLFEYFSETQRNKGNFPGRFSGRQFSNSRSEMNVSTLELGDSALYLCASSARPGTSGGGTDTQYFGPGTRLTVL.

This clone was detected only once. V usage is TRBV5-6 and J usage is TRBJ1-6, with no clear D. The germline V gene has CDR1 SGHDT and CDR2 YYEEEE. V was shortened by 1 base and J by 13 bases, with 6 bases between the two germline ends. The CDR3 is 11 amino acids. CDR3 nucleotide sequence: TGTGCCAGCAGCTTGATGGGGCCCCTCCACTTT. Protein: CASSLMGPLHF.